This TCR beta chain was sequenced for a study of blood T cell repertoires in COVID-19. Study-level background: Sites across the United States, Italy and Spain contributed samples from acute and convalescent COVID-19.

The CDR3 is 17 amino acids. CDR1 and CDR2 (germline): SGHDT, YYEEEE. Trimming took off 1 base at V and 8 bases at J, with 22 bases between the two ends. Measured with immunoSEQ multiplex PCR; TCRdb has only the in-frame clones, and not every one. The sample consists of roughly 190,000 clones, about 88% of them appearing once. This clone appeared a single time. Sequencing used peripheral blood. This TCR was recovered from a human donor in a cohort sampled during active COVID-19. The chain joins TRBV5-6 to TRBJ2-1; perhaps TRBD1 as D (6 bases). For the CDR3, the DNA is TGTGCCAGCAGCTTGATTGGGGGCGCCCCGGGCCGGGATGAGCAGTTCTTC. Protein product: CASSLIGGAPGRDEQFF. Looking up the rest from reference TRBV5-6 and TRBJ2-1 gives the full variable domain: DAGVTQSPTHLIKTRGQQVTLRCSPKSGHDTVSWYQQALGQGPQFIFQYYEEEERQRGNFPDRFSGHQFPNYSSELNVNALLLGDSALYLCASSLIGGAPGRDEQFFGPGTRLTVL.